The 14 T cell receptor beta chains presented below share a single source sample, sequenced in a study of chemoradiotherapy in HPV16-positive cancers. Sequenced by immunoSEQ multiplex PCR; TCRdb stores in-frame clones only, minus some. The data show around 24,000 clones, with roughly nine tenths seen just once and more than 3.5% held by the top ten. Sequencing was performed on blood, taken from a patient who underwent chemoradiotherapy. The receptors originated from a human donor with HPV-associated anogenital cancer.

This clone was seen a few times. The V call is TRBV7-2, the J call TRBJ2-2; 8 positions agree with TRBD2. The V gene end was trimmed by 4 bases and the J gene end by 0 bases; junction bases not matched to a gene: 13. Germline V gene sequence: CDR1 SGHTA, CDR2 FQGNSA. There are 19 residues in the CDR3. CDR3 DNA sequence: TGTGCCAGCAGCTCCCGGGGGTCGAAGCGGGGGTCGAACACCGGGGAGCTGTTTTTT. This sequence encodes CASSSRGSKRGSNTGELFF.

V gene TRBV6-1 combines with J gene TRBJ2-4, with D possibly matching TRBD1 (5 bases). CDR3 length equals 14 residues. Germline loops: CDR1 MNHNS, CDR2 SASEGT. Trimming stripped 0 bases from V and 8 bases from J, with 11 bases between. This chain's CDR3 is CASSEAPGWDIQYF. CDR3 sequence (DNA): TGTGCCAGCAGTGAAGCGCCAGGGTGGGACATTCAGTACTTC.

The chain is built from TRBV4-3 and TRBJ1-1, with D unclear. Germline V lookup: CDR1 LGHNA, CDR2 YSLEER. The CDR3 is 16 residues long. V was pared by 4 bases and J by 1 base, with 16 bases between. DNA of the CDR3: TGCGCCAGCAGCCCCCGGGAAGGGCAGGCGAACACTGAAGCTTTCTTT. It codes for CASSPREGQANTEAFF.

The V and J genes are TRBV12-5 and TRBJ2-3; D unresolved. The germline gives CDR1 LGHNT, CDR2 FRNRAP. V was cut by 3 bases and J by 0 bases, with 10 bases left in between. The CDR3 extends over 15 amino acids. CDR3 sequence reads: CASGLFGASTDTQYF. CDR3 nucleotide sequence: TGTGCTAGTGGTTTATTTGGTGCTAGCACAGATACGCAGTATTTT.

The chain recombines TRBV5-1 with TRBJ2-7, with D perhaps matching TRBD1 (6 bases). V was pared by 1 base and J by 6 bases, with 8 bases between. This CDR3 spans 12 amino acids. The germline V gene encodes CDR1 SGHRS and CDR2 YFSETQ. The CDR3: CASSLQGSEQYF. Here the CDR3 DNA reads TGCGCCAGCAGCTTGCAGGGGTCCGAGCAGTACTTC. Full variable domain (missing parts from reference TRBV5-1 and TRBJ2-7): KAGVTQTPRYLIKTRGQQVTLSCSPISGHRSVSWYQQTPGQGLQFLFEYFSETQRNKGNFPGRFSGRQFSNSRSEMNVSTLELGDSALYLCASSLQGSEQYFGPGTRLTVT.

The gene calls are TRBV19 and TRBJ2-1; 9 bases line up with TRBD2. V was pared by 3 bases and J by 9 bases, with 6 bases of the junction left unmatched. Looked up from germline, CDR1 is LNHDA and CDR2 is SQIVND (reference sequence). This CDR3 comprises 14 residues. CDR3 sequence reads: CASSIRTSAVEQFF. The DNA for the CDR3 is TGTGCCAGTAGTATTCGGACTAGCGCGGTTGAGCAGTTCTTC.

The chain employs TRBV6-5 and TRBJ2-1; D remains unclear. The germline V and J ends were trimmed by 6 bases and 6 bases, with 12 bases remaining between them. Germline V gives CDR1 MNHEY, CDR2 SVGAGI. The CDR3 totals 13 residues. For the CDR3, the DNA is TGTGCCAGCAGGCAACTTGACACCAATGAGCAGTTCTTC. This codes for CASRQLDTNEQFF.

V usage is TRBV7-2 and J usage is TRBJ1-2; D not certain. CDR1 is SGHTA, CDR2 FQGNSA, per germline. The CDR3 has 16 residues. The V and J ends lost 2 bases and 0 bases respectively, with 13 bases between them. CDR3 coding DNA: TGTGCCAGCAGCTTAAGGGAAAAATCGGCTAACTATGGCTACACCTTC. Protein sequence: CASSLREKSANYGYTF.

The chain carries TRBV7-2 and TRBJ2-3; unclear D gene. CDR1 and CDR2 from the germline V gene are SGHTA and FQGNSA. V lost 4 bases to trimming and J lost 0 bases, with 11 bases between them. This CDR3 has 15 amino acids. The CDR3 reads CASSSRTISTDTQYF. The CDR3 region has the DNA TGTGCCAGCAGCTCTCGGACCATTAGCACAGATACGCAGTATTTT.

V gene TRBV6-1 combines with J gene TRBJ2-3; D unclear. V lost 4 bases and J lost 8, with 1 base in between. The CDR3 length is 9 residues. Per the germline V gene, CDR1 is MNHNS and CDR2 is SASEGT. For the CDR3, the DNA is TGTGCCAGCAGTGGTACGCAGTATTTT. This translates into CASSGTQYF.

This clone is large (0.1 to 1%). The chain uses TRBV5-6 and TRBJ1-1; perhaps TRBD1 as D (5 bases). The germline V and J ends were trimmed by 4 bases and 5 bases, with 12 bases remaining between them. CDR3 length equals 13 residues. CDR1 SGHDT and CDR2 YYEEEE come from the germline V gene. The CDR3 nucleotides are TGTGCCAGCAGCCGACGGGAGGGGACTGAAGCTTTCTTT. It is translated as CASSRREGTEAFF.

The chain combines TRBV11-3 with TRBJ2-5; the match to TRBD2 covers 15 bases. Germline CDR1 and CDR2: SGHNT and YENEEA. The CDR3 length is 16 residues. The V and J ends lost 3 bases and 1 base, in that order; junction bases with no gene match: 0. Here the CDR3 reads CASSLGLAGGQETQYF. DNA for the CDR3: TGTGCCAGCAGCTTGGGACTAGCGGGGGGCCAAGAGACCCAGTACTTC.

The sample holds one count of this clone. The chain joins TRBV19 to TRBJ1-3, with a possible D match to TRBD1 (5 bases). The CDR3 has 15 amino acids. Germline CDR1 is LNHDA and CDR2 is SQIVND (reference sequence). V dropped 5 bases and J dropped 0 bases, with 11 bases sitting between them. Written as DNA, the CDR3 is TGTGCCAGTAGTCGATCGACAGTCTCTGGAAACACCATATATTTT. It is translated as CASSRSTVSGNTIYF.

The V call is TRBV5-1, the J call TRBJ1-2, with TRBD1 matching over 7 bases. Germline-derived CDR1 and CDR2 are SGHRS and YFSETQ. The CDR3 runs 15 residues. V gave up 4 bases and J gave up 2 bases; unmatched junction bases: 8. The CDR3 sequence: CASSSTGTANYGYTF. Written as DNA, the CDR3 is TGCGCCAGCAGCAGTACAGGGACAGCCAACTATGGCTACACCTTC.